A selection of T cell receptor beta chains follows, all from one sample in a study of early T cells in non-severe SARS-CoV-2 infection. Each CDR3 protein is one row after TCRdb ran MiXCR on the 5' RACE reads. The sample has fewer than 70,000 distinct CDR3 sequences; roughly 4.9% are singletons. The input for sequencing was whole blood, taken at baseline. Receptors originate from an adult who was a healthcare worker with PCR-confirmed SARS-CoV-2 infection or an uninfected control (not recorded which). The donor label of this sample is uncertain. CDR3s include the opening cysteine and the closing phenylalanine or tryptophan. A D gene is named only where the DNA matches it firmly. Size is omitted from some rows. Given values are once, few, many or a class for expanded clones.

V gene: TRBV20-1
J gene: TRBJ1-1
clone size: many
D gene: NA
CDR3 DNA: TGCAGTGCTAGTGGGCAGGGTCTTGAAGCTTTCTTT
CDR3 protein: CSASGQGLEAFF

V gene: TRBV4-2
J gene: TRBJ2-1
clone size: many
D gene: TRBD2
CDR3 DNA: TGTGCCAGCAGCCAAGCTCTAGCGGGGGCATCTTTCTTCTACAATGAGCAGTTCTTC
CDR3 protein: CASSQALAGASFFYNEQFF

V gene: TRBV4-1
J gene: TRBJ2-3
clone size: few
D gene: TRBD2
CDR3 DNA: TGCGCCAGCAGCCAATCGGGTCCGGCGGGGGGACCCACAGATACGCAGTATTTT
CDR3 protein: CASSQSGPAGGPTDTQYF

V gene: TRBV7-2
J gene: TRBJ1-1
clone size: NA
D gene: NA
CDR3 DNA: TGTGCCAGCAGCTTAGTGCAGGGGCTGACTGAAGCTTTCTTT
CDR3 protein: CASSLVQGLTEAFF

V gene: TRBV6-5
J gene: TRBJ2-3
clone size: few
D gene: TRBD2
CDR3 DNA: TGTGCCAGCAGTTTGACTAGCTGGATTAGCACAGATACGCAGTATTTT
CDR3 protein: CASSLTSWISTDTQYF

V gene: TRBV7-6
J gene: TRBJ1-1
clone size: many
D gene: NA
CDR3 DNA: TGTGCCAGCAGCTCCGTCCTTGGGGCTCCGAACACTGAAGCTTTCTTT
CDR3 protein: CASSSVLGAPNTEAFF

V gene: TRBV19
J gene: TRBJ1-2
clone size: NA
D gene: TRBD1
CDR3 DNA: TGTGCCAGTAGTAAGGGGGCCTCCGGGACAGTTCTCTATGGCTACACCTTC
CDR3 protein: CASSKGASGTVLYGYTF

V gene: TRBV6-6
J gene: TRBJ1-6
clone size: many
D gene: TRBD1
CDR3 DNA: TGTGCCAGTAACAATCCTACAGGGGGCGGATCACCCCTCCACTTT
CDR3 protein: CASNNPTGGGSPLHF

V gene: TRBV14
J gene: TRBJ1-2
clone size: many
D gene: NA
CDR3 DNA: TGTGCCAGCAGCCAAGACGTCGGGTCCAACTATGGCTACACCTTC
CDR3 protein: CASSQDVGSNYGYTF

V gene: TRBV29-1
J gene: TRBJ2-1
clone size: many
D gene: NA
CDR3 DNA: TGCAGCGTTGAGGCTATTGGGTCTCTGGGTAATTACAATGAGCAGTTCTTC
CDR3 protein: CSVEAIGSLGNYNEQFF

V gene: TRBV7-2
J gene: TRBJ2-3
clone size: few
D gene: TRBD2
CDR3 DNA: TGTGCCAGCAGCCCACCGCAAGCGGGGGGGGCAGATACGCAGTATTTT
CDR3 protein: CASSPPQAGGADTQYF

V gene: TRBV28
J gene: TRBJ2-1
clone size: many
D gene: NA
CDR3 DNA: TGTGCCAGCAGTTTAGGGATTGGGCGGAGTTACAATGAGCAGTTCTTC
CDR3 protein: CASSLGIGRSYNEQFF

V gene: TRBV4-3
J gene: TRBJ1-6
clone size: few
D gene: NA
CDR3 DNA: TGCGCCAGCAGCCAAGGAGGGGCGAATTCACCCCTCCACTTT
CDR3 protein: CASSQGGANSPLHF

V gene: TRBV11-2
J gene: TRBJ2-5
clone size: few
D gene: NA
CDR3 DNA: TGTGCCAGCAGCTCTCTAGGGGACCAGTACTTC
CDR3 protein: CASSSLGDQYF

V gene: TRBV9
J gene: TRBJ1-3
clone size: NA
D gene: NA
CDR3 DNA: TGTGCCAGCAGTCCCCGGGAGGCCTCTGGAAACACCATATATTTT
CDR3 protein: CASSPREASGNTIYF

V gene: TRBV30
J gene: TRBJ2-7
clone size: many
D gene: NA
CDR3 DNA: TGTGCCTGGAGGACGGACAGCTCCTACGAGCAGTACTTC
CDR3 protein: CAWRTDSSYEQYF

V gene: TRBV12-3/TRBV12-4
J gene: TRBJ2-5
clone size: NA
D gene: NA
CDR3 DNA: TGTGCCAGCAGTTTGAGGGGCCTGTACCAAGAGACCCAGTACTTC
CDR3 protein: CASSLRGLYQETQYF

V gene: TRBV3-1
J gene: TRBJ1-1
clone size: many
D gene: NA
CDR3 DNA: TGTGCCAGCAGCTTACGTCGAATCACTGAAGCTTTCTTT
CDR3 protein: CASSLRRITEAFF

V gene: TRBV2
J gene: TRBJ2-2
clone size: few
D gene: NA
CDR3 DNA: TGTGCCAGCAGTGCGGACACCGGGGAGCTGTTTTTT
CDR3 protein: CASSADTGELFF

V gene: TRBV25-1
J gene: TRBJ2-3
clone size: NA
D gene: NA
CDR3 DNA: TGTGCCAGCAGTACCCGCACAGATACGCAGTATTTT
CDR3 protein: CASSTRTDTQYF

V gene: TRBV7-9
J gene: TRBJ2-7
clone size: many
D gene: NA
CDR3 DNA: TGTGCCAGCAGCTTAGGACAGACTGGATCCTACGAGCAGTACTTC
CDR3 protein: CASSLGQTGSYEQYF

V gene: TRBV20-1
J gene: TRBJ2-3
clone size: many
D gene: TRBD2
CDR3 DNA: TGCAGTGCTAGAGATCCAGACAAAGGACTAGCCCCCACAGATACGCAGTATTTT
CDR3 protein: CSARDPDKGLAPTDTQYF

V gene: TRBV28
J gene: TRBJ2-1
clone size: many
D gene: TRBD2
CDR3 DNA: TGTGCCAGCAGTTCCGAGCGGGGGCCTTCCTACAATGAGCAGTTCTTC
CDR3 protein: CASSSERGPSYNEQFF

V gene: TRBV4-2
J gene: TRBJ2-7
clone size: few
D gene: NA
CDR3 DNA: TGTGCCAGCAGCCAAGATCGCGCCTCCTACGAGCAGTACTTC
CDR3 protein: CASSQDRASYEQYF

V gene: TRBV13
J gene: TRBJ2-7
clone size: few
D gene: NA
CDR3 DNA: TGTGCCAGCAGCTTTGGACAGAGCGAACTCTACGAGCAGTACTTC
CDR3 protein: CASSFGQSELYEQYF

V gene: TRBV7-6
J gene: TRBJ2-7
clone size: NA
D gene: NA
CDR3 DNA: TGTGCCAGCAGCTTAGAGGGGGGCACAGGGGACGAGCAGTACTTC
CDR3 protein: CASSLEGGTGDEQYF

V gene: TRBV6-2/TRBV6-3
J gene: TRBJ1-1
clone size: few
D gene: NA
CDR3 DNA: TGTGCCAGCAGTTACTTAGGACGTGAAGCTTTCTTT
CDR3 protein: CASSYLGREAFF

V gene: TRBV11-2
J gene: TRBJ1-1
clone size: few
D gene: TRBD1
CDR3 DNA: TGTGCCAGCAGCACCCGCCAGGGCAGGGGGGGCACTGAAGCTTTCTTT
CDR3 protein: CASSTRQGRGGTEAFF

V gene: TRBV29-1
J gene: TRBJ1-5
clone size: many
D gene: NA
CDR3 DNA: TGCAGCGTTGAAGTCCCCGGGGGGCCCCAGCATTTT
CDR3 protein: CSVEVPGGPQHF

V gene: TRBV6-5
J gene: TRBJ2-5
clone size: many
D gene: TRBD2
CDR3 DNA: TGTGCCAGCAGTTACTCGTTAAGCGGGGGGCAAGAGACCCAGTACTTC
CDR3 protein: CASSYSLSGGQETQYF

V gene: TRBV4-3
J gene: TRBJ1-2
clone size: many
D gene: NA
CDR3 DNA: TGCGCCAGCAGCCAAGAAAGGACGGGGCTGAATGGCTACACCTTC
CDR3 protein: CASSQERTGLNGYTF

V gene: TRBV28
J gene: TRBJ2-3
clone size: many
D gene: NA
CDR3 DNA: TGTGCCAGCAGGGTGGGGGCGAAGGATACGCAGTATTTT
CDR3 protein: CASRVGAKDTQYF

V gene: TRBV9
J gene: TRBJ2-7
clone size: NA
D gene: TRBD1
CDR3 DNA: TGTGCCAGCAACTCAGCCGGGACAGGAGCCTACGAGCAGTACTTC
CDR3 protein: CASNSAGTGAYEQYF

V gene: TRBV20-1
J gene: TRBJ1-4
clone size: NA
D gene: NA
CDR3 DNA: TGCAGTGCTAGAGATTGGTCAGGGTTTGAAAAACTGTTTTTT
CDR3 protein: CSARDWSGFEKLFF

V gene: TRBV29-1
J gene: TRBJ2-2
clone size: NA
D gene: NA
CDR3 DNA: TGCAGCGTTGGTTACGGGGAGGACACCGGGGAGCTGTTTTTT
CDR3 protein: CSVGYGEDTGELFF

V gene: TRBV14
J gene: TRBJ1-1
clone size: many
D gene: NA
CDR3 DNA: TGTGCCAGCAGCCAAGAAATTCGAATAACAGGGTCCAACACTGAAGCTTTCTTT
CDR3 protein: CASSQEIRITGSNTEAFF

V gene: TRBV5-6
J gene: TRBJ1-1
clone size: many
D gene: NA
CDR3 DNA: TGTGCCAGCAGCGAGGGTTGGACTGAAGCTTTCTTT
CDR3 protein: CASSEGWTEAFF

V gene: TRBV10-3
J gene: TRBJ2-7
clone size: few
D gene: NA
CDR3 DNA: TGTGCCATCAGTGATGCGACAGGGGAGGGCGAGCAGTACTTC
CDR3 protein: CAISDATGEGEQYF

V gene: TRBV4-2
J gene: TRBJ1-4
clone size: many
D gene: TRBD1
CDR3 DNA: TGTGCCAGCAGCTTGACCAGGGGGAAACTGTTTTTT
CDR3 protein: CASSLTRGKLFF

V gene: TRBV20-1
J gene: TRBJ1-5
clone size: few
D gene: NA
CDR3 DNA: TGCAGTGCTAGACATAGCAATCAGCCCCAGCATTTT
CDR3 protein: CSARHSNQPQHF

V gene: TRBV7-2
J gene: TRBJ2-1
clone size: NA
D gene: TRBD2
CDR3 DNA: TGTGCCAGCAGCCCGCCACTAGCGGGGGGCCGCGGGGTGCAGTTCTTC
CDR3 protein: CASSPPLAGGRGVQFF

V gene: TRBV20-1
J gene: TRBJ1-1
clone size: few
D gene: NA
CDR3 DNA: TGCAGTGCTAGAGATCTAACGGCGAACACTGAAGCTTTCTTT
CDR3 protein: CSARDLTANTEAFF

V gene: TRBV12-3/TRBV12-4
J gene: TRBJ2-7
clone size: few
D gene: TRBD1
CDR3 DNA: TGTGCCAGCAGCCCGGGACAGGGGGAGGGCCGGGGCTTCTACGAGCAGTACTTC
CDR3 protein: CASSPGQGEGRGFYEQYF

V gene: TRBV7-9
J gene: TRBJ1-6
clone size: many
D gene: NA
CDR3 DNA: TGTGCCAGCAGCTTAGAACAGTATAATTCACCCCTCCACTTT
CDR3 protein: CASSLEQYNSPLHF

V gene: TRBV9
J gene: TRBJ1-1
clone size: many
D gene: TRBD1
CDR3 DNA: TGTGCCAGCAGTCCTATATGGGCAGGGGGCCTGAACACTGAAGCTTTCTTT
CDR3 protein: CASSPIWAGGLNTEAFF

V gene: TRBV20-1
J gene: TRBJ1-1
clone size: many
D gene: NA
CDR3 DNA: TGCAGTGCTTACCGGGAGAGGAACACTGAAGCTTTCTTT
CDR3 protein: CSAYRERNTEAFF

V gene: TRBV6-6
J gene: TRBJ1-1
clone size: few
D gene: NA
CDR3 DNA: TGTGCCAGCAGTTACCCCGAACGGGGGCTGGGGAACACTGAAGCTTTCTTT
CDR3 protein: CASSYPERGLGNTEAFF

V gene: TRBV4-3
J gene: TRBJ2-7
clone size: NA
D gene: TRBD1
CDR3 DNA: TGCGCCAGCAGCTATACCGGGACAGGGTCCGAGCAGTACTTC
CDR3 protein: CASSYTGTGSEQYF

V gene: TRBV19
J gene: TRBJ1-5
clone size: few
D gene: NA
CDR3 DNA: TGTGCCAGTAGTAGACAGAATCAGCCCCAGCATTTT
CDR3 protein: CASSRQNQPQHF

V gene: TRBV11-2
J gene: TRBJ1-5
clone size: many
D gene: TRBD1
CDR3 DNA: TGTGCCAGCAGCTTAGACGGACAGGGCCGGGTGCCCCAGCATTTT
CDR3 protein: CASSLDGQGRVPQHF

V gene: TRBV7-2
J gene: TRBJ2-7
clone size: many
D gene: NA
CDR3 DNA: TGTGCCAGCAGCTTAATAACTTCCGAGCAGTACTTC
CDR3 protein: CASSLITSEQYF

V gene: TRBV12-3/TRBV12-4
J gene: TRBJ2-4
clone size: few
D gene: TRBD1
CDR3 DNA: TGTGCCAGCAGTTGGACAGGGGAGAATTCCAAAAACATTCAGTACTTC
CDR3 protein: CASSWTGENSKNIQYF

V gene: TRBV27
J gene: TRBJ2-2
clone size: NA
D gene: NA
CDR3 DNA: TGTGCCAGCATGTCTAGAATGAACACCGGGGAGCTGTTTTTT
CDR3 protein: CASMSRMNTGELFF